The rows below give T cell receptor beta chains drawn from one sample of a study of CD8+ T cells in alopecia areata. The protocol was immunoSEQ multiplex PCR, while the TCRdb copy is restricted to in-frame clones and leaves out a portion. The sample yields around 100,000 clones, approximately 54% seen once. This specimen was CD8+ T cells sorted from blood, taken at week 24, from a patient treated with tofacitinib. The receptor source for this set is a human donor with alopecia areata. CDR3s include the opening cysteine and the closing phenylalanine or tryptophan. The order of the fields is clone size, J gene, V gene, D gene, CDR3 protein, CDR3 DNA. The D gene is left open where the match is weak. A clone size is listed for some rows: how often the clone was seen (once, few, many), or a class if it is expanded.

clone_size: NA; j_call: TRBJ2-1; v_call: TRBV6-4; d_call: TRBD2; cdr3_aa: CASSASGAYNEQFF; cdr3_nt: TGTGCCAGCAGTGCTAGCGGGGCGTACAATGAGCAGTTCTTC
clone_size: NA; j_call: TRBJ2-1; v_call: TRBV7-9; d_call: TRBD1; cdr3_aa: CASSLRQGEDYEQFF; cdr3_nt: TGTGCCAGCAGCTTGAGACAGGGAGAGGATTATGAGCAGTTCTTC
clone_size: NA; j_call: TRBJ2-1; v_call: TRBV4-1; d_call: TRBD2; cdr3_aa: CASSLAGLAGNEQFF; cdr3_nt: TGTGCCAGCAGCTTAGCAGGACTAGCGGGCAATGAGCAGTTCTTC
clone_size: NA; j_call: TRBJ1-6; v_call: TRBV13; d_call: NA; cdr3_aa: CASSFQGNSPLHF; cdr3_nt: TGTGCCAGCAGCTTTCAGGGAAATTCACCCCTCCACTTT
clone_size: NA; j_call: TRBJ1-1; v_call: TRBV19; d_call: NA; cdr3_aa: CASRGPNTEAFF; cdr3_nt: TGTGCCAGTAGGGGACCGAACACTGAAGCTTTCTTT
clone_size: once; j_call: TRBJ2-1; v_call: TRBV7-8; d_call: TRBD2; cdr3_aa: CASSLGLAGGPVANEQFF; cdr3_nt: TGTGCCAGCAGCCTCGGACTAGCGGGGGGGCCCGTGGCCAATGAGCAGTTCTTC
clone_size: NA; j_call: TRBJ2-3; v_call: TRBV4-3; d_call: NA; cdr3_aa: CASSPLGRAEAGVGADTQYF; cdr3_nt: TGCGCCAGCAGCCCCCTCGGAAGGGCAGAGGCGGGCGTGGGGGCAGATACGCAGTATTTT
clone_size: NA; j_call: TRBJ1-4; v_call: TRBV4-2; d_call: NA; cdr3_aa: CASSQEGEGIQLFF; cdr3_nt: TGTGCCAGCAGCCAAGAAGGAGAGGGGATCCAACTGTTTTTT
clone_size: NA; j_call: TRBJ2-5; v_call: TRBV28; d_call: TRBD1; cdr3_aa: CASSLRGQGEETQYF; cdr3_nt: TGTGCCAGCAGTTTACGGGGACAGGGTGAAGAGACCCAGTACTTC
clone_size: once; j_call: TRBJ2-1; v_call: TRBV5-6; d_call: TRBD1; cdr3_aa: CASSRGQGNEQFF; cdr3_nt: TGTGCCAGCAGCCGGGGACAGGGGAATGAGCAGTTCTTC
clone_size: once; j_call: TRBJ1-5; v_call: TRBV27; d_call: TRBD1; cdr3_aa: CASSLLPTGNQPQHF; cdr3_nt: TGTGCCAGCAGTTTATTGCCGACAGGGAATCAGCCCCAGCATTTT
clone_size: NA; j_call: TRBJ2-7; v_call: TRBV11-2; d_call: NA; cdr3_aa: CASSLHRSGYEQYF; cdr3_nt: TGTGCCAGCAGCTTACACAGGAGCGGTTACGAGCAGTACTTC
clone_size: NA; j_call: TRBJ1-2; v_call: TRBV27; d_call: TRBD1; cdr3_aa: CASSSWTGKSNYGYTF; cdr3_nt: TGTGCCAGCAGTTCCTGGACAGGAAAATCTAACTATGGCTACACCTTC
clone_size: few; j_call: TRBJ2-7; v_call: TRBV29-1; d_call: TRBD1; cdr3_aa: CSVEDRDSYEQYF; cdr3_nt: TGCAGCGTTGAAGACCGGGACAGCTACGAGCAGTACTTC
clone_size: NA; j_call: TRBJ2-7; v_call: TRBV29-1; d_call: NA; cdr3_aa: CSVSAPRGTSYEQYF; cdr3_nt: TGCAGCGTTTCAGCGCCCAGGGGAACTTCCTACGAGCAGTACTTC
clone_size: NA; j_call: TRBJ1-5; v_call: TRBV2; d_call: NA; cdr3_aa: CASSVGKGSPSNQPQHF; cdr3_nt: TGTGCCAGCAGTGTGGGGAAGGGATCCCCTAGCAATCAGCCCCAGCATTTT
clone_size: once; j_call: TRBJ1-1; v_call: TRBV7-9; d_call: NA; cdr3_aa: CASWGRAAEAFF; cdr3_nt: TGTGCCAGCTGGGGCAGGGCCGCTGAAGCTTTCTTT
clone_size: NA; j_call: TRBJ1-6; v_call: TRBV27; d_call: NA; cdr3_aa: CASGNTYPNSPLHF; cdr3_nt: TGTGCCAGCGGGAACACATACCCGAATTCACCCCTCCACTTT
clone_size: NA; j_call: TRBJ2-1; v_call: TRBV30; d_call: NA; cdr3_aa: CALGDAYYNEQFF; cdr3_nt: TGTGCCTTGGGAGACGCCTACTACAATGAGCAGTTCTTC
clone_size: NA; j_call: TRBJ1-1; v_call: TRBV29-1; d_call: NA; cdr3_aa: CSVTDEPGQNTEAFF; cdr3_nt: TGCAGCGTTACAGACGAACCGGGACAGAACACTGAAGCTTTCTTT
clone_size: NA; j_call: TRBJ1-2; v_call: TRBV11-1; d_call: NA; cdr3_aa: CASSDSGGPNYGYTF; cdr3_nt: TGTGCCAGCAGCGATAGTGGGGGACCCAACTATGGCTACACCTTC
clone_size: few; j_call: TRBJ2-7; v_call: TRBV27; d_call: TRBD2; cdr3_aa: CASGGLGSREQYF; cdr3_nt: TGTGCCAGCGGGGGACTAGGGTCTAGGGAGCAGTACTTC
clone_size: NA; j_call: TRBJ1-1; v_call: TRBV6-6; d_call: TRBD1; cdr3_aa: CASSALQGSNTEAFF; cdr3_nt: TGTGCCAGCAGTGCCCTACAGGGGTCAAACACTGAAGCTTTCTTT
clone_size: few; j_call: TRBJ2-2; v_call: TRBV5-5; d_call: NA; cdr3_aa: CASSLSVRGVRTGELFF; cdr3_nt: TGTGCCAGCAGCTTGAGTGTTCGGGGCGTTCGGACCGGGGAGCTGTTTTTT
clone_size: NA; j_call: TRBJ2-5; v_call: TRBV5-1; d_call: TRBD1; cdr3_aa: CASSISGQSQETQYF; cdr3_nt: TGCGCCAGCAGCATCTCGGGACAGAGCCAAGAGACCCAGTACTTC
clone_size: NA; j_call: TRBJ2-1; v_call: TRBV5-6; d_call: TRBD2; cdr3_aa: CASSKTSGGPYNEQFF; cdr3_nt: TGTGCCAGCAGCAAAACTAGCGGGGGGCCCTACAATGAGCAGTTCTTC
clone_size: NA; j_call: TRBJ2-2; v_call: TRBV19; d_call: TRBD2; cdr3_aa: CASSILAETGELFF; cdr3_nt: TGTGCCAGTAGTATACTAGCGGAAACCGGGGAGCTGTTTTTT
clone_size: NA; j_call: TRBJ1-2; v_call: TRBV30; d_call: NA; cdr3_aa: CAWSEDIANYGYTF; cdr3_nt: TGTGCCTGGAGTGAAGACATAGCCAACTATGGCTACACCTTC
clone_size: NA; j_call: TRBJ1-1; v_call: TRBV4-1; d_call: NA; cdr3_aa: CASSQKVNTEAFF; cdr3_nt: TGCGCCAGCAGCCAAAAGGTGAACACTGAAGCTTTCTTT
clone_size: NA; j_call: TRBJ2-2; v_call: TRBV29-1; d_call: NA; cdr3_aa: CSVEDTGELFF; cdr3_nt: TGCAGCGTTGAGGACACCGGGGAGCTGTTTTTT
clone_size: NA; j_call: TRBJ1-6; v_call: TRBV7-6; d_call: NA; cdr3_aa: CASSLGDGNSPLHF; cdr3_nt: TGTGCCAGCAGCTTAGGGGACGGTAATTCACCCCTCCACTTT
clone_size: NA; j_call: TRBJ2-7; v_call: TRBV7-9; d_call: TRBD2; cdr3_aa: CASNQAGPSYEQYF; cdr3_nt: TGTGCCAGCAATCAAGCGGGGCCTTCCTACGAGCAGTACTTC
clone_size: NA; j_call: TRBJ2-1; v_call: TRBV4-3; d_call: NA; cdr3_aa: CASSQDESDEQFF; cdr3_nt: TGCGCCAGCAGCCAAGATGAAAGCGATGAGCAGTTCTTC
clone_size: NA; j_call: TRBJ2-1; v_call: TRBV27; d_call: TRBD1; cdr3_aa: CASSFLPNRGRVYNEQFF; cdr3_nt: TGTGCCAGCAGTTTCCTTCCGAACAGGGGACGGGTTTACAATGAGCAGTTCTTC
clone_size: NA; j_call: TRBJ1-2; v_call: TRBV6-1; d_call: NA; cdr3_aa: CASNRKGTPTGYTF; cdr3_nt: TGTGCCAGCAACCGAAAAGGGACACCGACAGGCTACACCTTC
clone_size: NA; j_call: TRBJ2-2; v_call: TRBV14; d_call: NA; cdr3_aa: CASSQDWSTGELFF; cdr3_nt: TGTGCCAGCAGCCAAGATTGGAGCACCGGGGAGCTGTTTTTT
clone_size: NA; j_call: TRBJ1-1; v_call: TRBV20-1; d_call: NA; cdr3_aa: CSVASYTEAFF; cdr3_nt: TGCAGTGTAGCCTCGTACACTGAAGCTTTCTTT
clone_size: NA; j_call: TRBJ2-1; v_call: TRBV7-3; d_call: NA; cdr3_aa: CASSFSGLYNEQFF; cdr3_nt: TGTGCCAGCAGCTTCAGCGGCCTCTACAATGAGCAGTTCTTC
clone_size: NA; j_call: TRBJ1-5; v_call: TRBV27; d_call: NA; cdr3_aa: CASSQRRGNQPQHF; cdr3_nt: TGTGCCAGCAGCCAGCGTCGGGGCAATCAGCCCCAGCATTTT
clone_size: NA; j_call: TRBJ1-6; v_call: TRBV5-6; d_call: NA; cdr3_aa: CASSLPSSYNSPLHF; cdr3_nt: TGTGCCAGCAGCTTGCCGAGCTCCTATAATTCACCCCTCCACTTT
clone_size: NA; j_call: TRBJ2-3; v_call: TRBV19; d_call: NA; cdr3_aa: CASSNSDYFDTQYF; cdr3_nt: TGTGCCAGTAGTAACAGCGATTACTTTGATACGCAGTATTTT
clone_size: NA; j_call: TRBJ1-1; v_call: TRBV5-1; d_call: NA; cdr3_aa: CASSLLTDTEAFF; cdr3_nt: TGCGCCAGCAGCTTGTTAACAGACACTGAAGCTTTCTTT
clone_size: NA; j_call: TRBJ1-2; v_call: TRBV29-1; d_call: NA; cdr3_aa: CSVEDGHYGYTF; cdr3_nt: TGCAGCGTTGAGGACGGTCACTATGGCTACACCTTC
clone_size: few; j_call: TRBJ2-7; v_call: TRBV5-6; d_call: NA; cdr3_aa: CASSLDGSYEQYF; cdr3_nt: TGTGCCAGCAGCTTGGATGGATCCTACGAGCAGTACTTC
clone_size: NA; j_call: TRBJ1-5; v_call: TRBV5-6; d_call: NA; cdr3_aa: CASSLAEGNQPQHF; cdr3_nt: TGTGCCAGCAGCTTGGCTGAGGGCAATCAGCCCCAGCATTTT
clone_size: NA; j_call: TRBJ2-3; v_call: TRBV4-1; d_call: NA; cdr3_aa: CASSQDARWLEDTQYF; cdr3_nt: TGCGCCAGCAGCCAAGATGCGAGGTGGCTCGAGGATACGCAGTATTTT
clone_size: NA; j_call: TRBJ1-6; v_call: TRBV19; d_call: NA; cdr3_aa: CASSIGAGVAYNSPLHF; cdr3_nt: TGTGCCAGTAGTATAGGGGCAGGAGTCGCCTATAATTCACCCCTCCACTTT
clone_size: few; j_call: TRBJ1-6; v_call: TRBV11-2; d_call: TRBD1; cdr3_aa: CASSSGTAIHPLHF; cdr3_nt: TGTGCCAGCAGTTCCGGGACAGCTATTCATCCCCTCCACTTT
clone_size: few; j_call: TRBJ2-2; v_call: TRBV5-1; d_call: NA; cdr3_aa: CASSYDRTGELFF; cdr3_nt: TGCGCCAGCAGCTATGACAGAACCGGGGAGCTGTTTTTT
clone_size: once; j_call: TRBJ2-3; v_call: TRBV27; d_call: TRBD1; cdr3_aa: CASSPGWDRDPSDTQYF; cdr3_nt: TGTGCCAGCAGTCCTGGGTGGGACAGGGACCCATCGGATACGCAGTATTTT
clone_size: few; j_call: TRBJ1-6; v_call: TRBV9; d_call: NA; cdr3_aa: CASSESSYNSPLHF; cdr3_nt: TGTGCCAGCAGTGAAAGCTCCTATAATTCACCCCTCCACTTT
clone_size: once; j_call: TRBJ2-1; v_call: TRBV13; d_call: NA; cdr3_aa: CASSLLAGYNEQFF; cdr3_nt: TGTGCCAGCAGCTTACTTGCAGGCTACAATGAGCAGTTCTTC
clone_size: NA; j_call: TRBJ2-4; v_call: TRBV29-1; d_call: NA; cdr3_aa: CSVDTQDNIQYF; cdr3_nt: TGCAGCGTTGATACACAGGACAACATTCAGTACTTC
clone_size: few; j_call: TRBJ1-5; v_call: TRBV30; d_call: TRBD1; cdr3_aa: CAWRPRKGGTHSNQPQHF; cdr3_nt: TGTGCCTGGAGACCTCGAAAAGGGGGCACCCATAGCAATCAGCCCCAGCATTTT
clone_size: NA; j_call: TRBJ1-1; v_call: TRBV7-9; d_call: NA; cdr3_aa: CASITQGGEAFF; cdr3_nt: TGTGCCAGCATCACTCAAGGGGGGGAAGCTTTCTTT